Sequencing of this T cell receptor (beta chain) was carried out in a study of cytomegalovirus exposure and HLA in healthy donors (dated by TCRdb to the late 2010s). With respect to the entire study: In an earlier analysis of around 540 of the donors, 276 Gb of sequence data and some 120 million unique TCR beta sequences from some 170 million T cells were reported. Roughly 320 gigabases of sequencing data and 75 million to 85 million unique TCR sequences made up an early release that covered under 750 HLA-typed donors. Among the roughly 400 genotyped donors, about 85% belonged to the genetic ancestry cluster associated with self-reported Caucasian donors. The study aimed to test whether cataloging public T cell receptors could reveal signatures of past pathogen exposure. Using immunosequencing, the study profiled T cell repertoires from about 610 subjects and related those repertoires to cytomegalovirus serostatus. Along with the roughly 610-subject first cohort, a separate validation cohort of over a hundred different subjects was used. To predict cytomegalovirus infection status, the study combined high-throughput TCR immunosequencing, statistical association of individual TCRs with disease status, and machine learning. A later analysis re-analyzed previously published TCR beta repertoires from about 730 donors and added high-resolution HLA genotyping to study TCR occurrence patterns. Rather than using new phenotypic data, the later analysis identified candidate immune exposures from TCR beta sequences and from how often those sequences occurred across donors. An earlier analysis of approximately 640 of the donors applied high-throughput TCR beta sequencing to assess whether each TCR beta V gene segment acted as functional or pseudogenic. Donor age, sex, ethnicity and CMV serostatus were compiled together with the repertoire data. A later genetic analysis took genome-wide SNP genotypes for 398 of the 666 donors and used that subset as a discovery cohort. Every discovery cohort repertoire had been produced on one sequencing platform. Both class I and class II loci were covered by HLA typing, at four-digit resolution. Typing coverage differed by locus: A, B, C, DRB1 and DQB1 were typed in roughly 620-630 donors, DQA1 in about 560, DPA1 in approximately 600, and DPB1 in around 490. About five DR-DQ haplotypes were treated as single units for association and clustering because of strong linkage in the cohort. On average, roughly 240,000 unique TCR beta nucleotide sequences were sequenced per donor among about 400 genotyped donors of the cohort, with roughly 18% of those sequences being non-productive. The full study reports these points: V-gene and J-gene trimming of TCR beta chains was associated with a missense DCLRE1C variant in a later genetic analysis, and the association was replicated in an independent cohort. The classifier was reported to diagnose cytomegalovirus status with high specificity and sensitivity in both the original and validation cohorts. In a later analysis, most CMV-associated TCR beta chains were found to appear HLA-restricted, with HLA associations seemingly driven largely by CMV exposure. According to a later analysis, TCR association rates differed among HLA loci, with DRB1 alleles showing the most associated TCRs and HLA-C alleles showing the fewest. A further reported finding was that TCR beta sequences accurately predicted the HLA-A and HLA-B alleles for most subjects in the first cohort. A cluster of highly shared sequence variants was judged likely to represent a technical artifact of the sequencing pipeline. Because HLA typing was missing for some donors at each locus, association tests included only the typed subset. A total of fewer than 200 TCR beta chains were listed by the study as associated with cytomegalovirus. Only TCR beta chains were sequenced in this cohort, and the absence of alpha or paired-chain data limited detectable features. In a later analysis, several top co-occurrence clusters were reported to appear linked to parvovirus B19, influenza, CMV and Epstein-Barr virus. Three of the identified cytomegalovirus-associated TCR beta chains were confirmed in vitro to be specific for cytomegalovirus antigens. Linkage disequilibrium might explain the correlated functional status among segregating V segments, but an unknown experimental factor could not be ruled out. Most TCR sequences were observed very rarely across donors, whereas some public TCRs were present in many individuals. Roughly uniform sequencing depth across donors was assumed in presence/absence analyses, although this assumption may not hold. A later analysis found that HLA-associated TCR beta chains were more clonally expanded and had lower generation probabilities than equally common non-associated chains. At a false discovery rate of 0.05, a later analysis linked about 17,000 TCR beta sequences to specific HLA alleles. In an earlier analysis of several hundred of the donors, most TCR beta V segments were observed in productive rearrangements about 87% or about 30% of the time, broadly matching IMGT annotations. Over 15 rarely observed V segments, including chromosome 9 orphons, were excluded from the earlier analysis of approximately 500 of the donors because counts were too low. When HLA alleles, especially DR and DQ, strongly co-occurred, attributing TCR associations to individual alleles was difficult. Some IMGT-functional V segments, including TRBV6-2 and TRBV6-3, could not be distinguished by the 87-base-pair reads and were therefore excluded. According to a later genetic analysis, donors in an Asian-associated ancestry cluster had fewer N-insertions in productive TCRs than the approximately 670-donor mean. According to the authors, the approach could potentially be generalized to other disease states and immunological phenotypes. CMV serostatus was the only immune exposure information available for the cohort.

The cohort consisted of 600 to 700 healthy bone marrow donors. Cohort members were all nominally healthy when sampled, although unrecorded immune exposures were likely present. The donor tested CMV seropositive and was one of the 289 seropositive cohort members. Each donor provided a peripheral blood sample, and peripheral blood mononuclear cells were used for TCR beta sequencing. Genomic DNA extraction from the blood cell samples was performed with the Qiagen DNeasy Blood Extraction Kit. Based on the germline V gene (reference sequence), the CDR1 and CDR2 sequences are GTSNPN and SVGIG. The CDR3 has 15 amino acids, counting the end cysteine and phenylalanine. Only the CDR3 part of the read is kept: 45 bases, read in frame from the first base. Trimming removed 8 bases from V and 0 bases from J, leaving 19 bases between the germline ends. Library creation used the immunoSEQ multiplex PCR assay. For the multiplex PCR, a mixture combining 60 forward primers for TCR Vbeta segments and 13 reverse primers for TCR Jbeta segments was used. Amplification of the CDR3 region of rearranged TCR beta genes was performed with a multiplex PCR assay on genomic DNA. The amplified TCR beta libraries were sequenced on the Illumina HiSeq System as 87-base-pair reads. As for how the authors treated the data: A later analysis counted tens of millions of unique TCR beta chains across the 650 to 800 repertoires, and 9.5 million to 11 million of these chains were shared by at least two donors. Raw reads were error-corrected and collapsed into unique sequences with a nearest-neighbor algorithm that merged closely related sequences to remove PCR and sequencing errors. V, D and J gene segments were assigned by aligning CDR3 sequences to IMGT reference sequences. For a sequence to be retained, a match of at least six nucleotides to both a V gene segment and a J gene segment was required. A rearrangement was called productive if the CDR3 had no stop codons and remained in frame with V and J, and every other rearrangement was called non-productive. CDR3 was defined by IMGT convention, running from the second conserved V-encoded cysteine to the conserved J-encoded phenylalanine. In an earlier analysis of 587 of the donors, sequences lacking an unambiguous match to a single V gene segment were excluded. In an earlier analysis of around 600 of the donors, V segments were called functional above 56.7% productive rearrangements and were called segregating when the between-donor standard deviation exceeded 5%. A statistical classification framework was built for diagnosing cytomegalovirus status from the catalog of TCR beta chain sequences. In a later analysis, V and J genes were assigned by comparing TCR nucleotide sequences against IMGT/GENE-DB human TR gene sequences. Using the TCRdist pipeline, a later analysis assigned CDR3 sequences along with most-parsimonious VDJ recombination scenarios. In a later analysis, each TCR beta chain was defined by its CDR3 amino acid sequence together with its V-gene family, and reads lacking a unique V-gene family were excluded. As a way to deal with suspected cross-contamination and a sequencing artifact, a later analysis dropped 450 to 600 nucleotide sequences that were highly shared and had low generation probability. A later analysis calculated a clonal expansion index for each public chain from normalized within-repertoire ranks of inferred template counts. In a later analysis, generation probabilities were computed using a VDJ recombination model fitted to out-of-frame rearrangements, and the results were checked against IGoR. In a later analysis, TCR-TCR, TCR-HLA and TCR-CMV co-occurrence was scored with hypergeometric tests, and a repertoire-size bias correction was applied to TCR pairs. In a later analysis, false discovery rates were estimated by permuting HLA or CMV assignments 20 times. In a later analysis, co-occurring TCRs were grouped with DBSCAN, and TCRdist sequence similarity was added when clustering was performed within HLA-allele-positive subsets. For co-occurrence clustering, repertoires with fewer than 30,000 or more than 120,000 public chains were excluded, along with roughly 5 repertoires with anomalous nucleotide sharing. Here the immuneACCESS table is served through TCRdb, limited to in-frame sequences with V and J called. Missing clones are a known gap in these copies; in checked studies unresolved V genes cover under half, and the rest lacks a known reason. The DNA was the basis for D and trimming; V, J and clone size are from that table. This sample is represented by fewer than 100,000 clones; around 78% of them were singletons. The ten largest clonotypes hold 2.5% of the sample.

On this clone: The target of this receptor is not known. No quality values exist for individual bases; no much larger clone is one base distant.

The sequenced sample consisted of PBMCs. The receptor comes from a male donor in good health and CMV-seropositive. The receptor chain draws on TRBV30 and TRBJ1-2; TRBD1 is a possible D gene, resting on 6 matching bases. The DNA sequence is as follows: TGTGCCGGGGGCTTGGGGGTTCAAGCTAACTATGGCTACACCTTC. This yields the protein CAGGLGVQANYGYTF.